The 22 T cell receptor beta chains below all came from one sample that was sequenced in a study of Graves' ophthalmopathy and Graves' hyperthyroidism. Amplified TCR beta CDR3 regions were obtained using RNA transcripts as template. The first-round RT-PCR employed HTBI primers together with the Qiagen OneStep RT-PCR kit. A multiplex PCR was then performed as the second round. TCRdb used MiXCR to reprocess the multiplex PCR reads, holding one entry per CDR3 protein. The sample lists 400,000 to 450,000 distinct CDR3 sequences, around 21% occurring once. The sequenced material came from peripheral blood. All receptors come from a woman between 18 and 30 years old with stable Graves' hyperthyroidism.

This clonotype was picked up many times. The genes are TRBV6-1 and TRBJ1-5; maybe TRBD1 (6 bases). Germline V gene lookup returns CDR1 MNHNS and CDR2 SASEGT. This CDR3 is 13 amino acids long. Between the trimmed V and J ends, which lost 6 bases and 5 bases, there was a span of 11 bases. CDR3: CASRGQGYQPQHF. As DNA, the CDR3 is TGTGCCAGCAGGGGCCAGGGGTATCAGCCCCAGCATTTT.

This clonotype was seen many times. The chain couples TRBV7-2 to TRBJ2-5, with TRBD2 as a possible D gene (5 bases). The V and J ends lost 1 base and 7 bases respectively, with 10 bases between them. From germline, CDR1 is SGHTA and CDR2 FQGNSA. There are 13 residues in the CDR3. The CDR3 DNA follows: TGTGCCAGCAGCTTAGGGACTGGCGGGACCCAGTACTTC. Translation gives CASSLGTGGTQYF.

The chain has TRBV6-1 and TRBJ1-6; D perhaps matches TRBD1 (5 bases). This CDR3 comprises 13 residues. Germline V CDR1 and CDR2: MNHNS, SASEGT. V lost 4 bases and J 7 bases, leaving 8 bases between the germline ends. In DNA, the CDR3 is TGTGCCAGCAGTGTAGACAGAAATTCACCCCTCCACTTT. As protein: CASSVDRNSPLHF.

This clonotype was picked up a small number of times. The chain has TRBV15 and TRBJ1-1; no firm D call. The V gene lost 0 bases and the J gene lost 4 bases, with 6 bases spanning the gap. Germline CDR1 LNHNV, CDR2 YYDKDF (reference sequence). This CDR3 has 13 amino acids. The chain's CDR3 is CATSRDISTEAFF. The CDR3 region has the DNA TGTGCCACCAGCAGAGATATCAGCACTGAAGCTTTCTTT. Looking up the rest from reference TRBV15 and TRBJ1-1 gives the full variable domain: DAMVIQNPRYQVTQFGKPVTLSCSQTLNHNVMYWYQQKSSQAPKLLFHYYDKDFNNEADTPDNFQSRRPNTSFCFLDIRSPGLGDTAMYLCATSRDISTEAFFGQGTRLTVV.

This clonotype showed up many times. The rearrangement joins TRBV7-9 to TRBJ2-7; D not resolved. CDR3 length equals 15 residues. V was cut by 2 bases and J by 0 bases, with 11 bases left in between. From germline, CDR1 is SEHNR and CDR2 FQNEAQ (reference sequence). CDR3 nucleotide sequence: TGTGCCAGCAGCTTAACGGGCGAGCGCTCCTACGAGCAGTACTTC. It yields the protein CASSLTGERSYEQYF. Drawing the rest from reference TRBV7-9 and TRBJ2-7, the complete variable domain is DTGVSQNPRHKITKRGQNVTFRCDPISEHNRLYWYRQTLGQGPEFLTYFQNEAQLEKSRLLSDRFSAERPKGSFSTLEIQRTEQGDSAMYLCASSLTGERSYEQYFGPGTRLTVT.

This clonotype appeared many times. The chain is built from TRBV28 and TRBJ1-1; D is perhaps TRBD1 (5 bases). Germline lookup yields CDR1 MDHEN and CDR2 SYDVKM. The germline V and J ends were trimmed by 6 bases and 3 bases, with 20 bases remaining between them. This CDR3 contains 16 residues. CDR3 DNA: TGTGCCAGCAGGCCTCTGGGGCCCCGAAGGGACACTGAAGCTTTCTTT. This translates into CASRPLGPRRDTEAFF. Complete variable domain (other parts from reference TRBV28 and TRBJ1-1): DVKVTQSSRYLVKRTGEKVFLECVQDMDHENMFWYRQDPGLGLRLIYFSYDVKMKEKGDIPEGYSVSREKKERFSLILESASTNQTSMYLCASRPLGPRRDTEAFFGQGTRLTVV.

This clonotype was detected ten times or more. The chain is built from TRBV7-9 and TRBJ1-1; no clear D gene. Trimming removed 6 bases from V and 1 base from J, with 12 bases in between. There are 14 residues in the CDR3. The germline V gene encodes CDR1 SEHNR and CDR2 FQNEAQ (reference sequence). Written as DNA, the CDR3 is TGTGCCAGCAGTCAGTTGGGGTCGAACACTGAAGCTTTCTTT. Its translation: CASSQLGSNTEAFF. The variable domain in full, with the rest retrieved from reference TRBV7-9 and TRBJ1-1, is DTGVSQNPRHKITKRGQNVTFRCDPISEHNRLYWYRQTLGQGPEFLTYFQNEAQLEKSRLLSDRFSAERPKGSFSTLEIQRTEQGDSAMYLCASSQLGSNTEAFFGQGTRLTVV.

This clonotype was found many times. The chain recombines TRBV7-9 with TRBJ2-5, with 9 bases that match TRBD2. V shed 6 bases, J shed 5 bases, and the junction held 10 bases outside the gene matches. The germline V gene has CDR1 SEHNR and CDR2 FQNEAQ (reference sequence). The CDR3 is 15 residues long. CDR3 loop: CASSRKREVYETQYF. CDR3 coding DNA: TGTGCCAGCAGTCGTAAGCGGGAGGTATATGAGACCCAGTACTTC.

This clonotype occurred a few times. The junction and the germline gene differ at one end; a read error may be behind it. V gene TRBV12-3 or TRBV12-4 combines with J gene TRBJ2-2, with 13 bases that match TRBD2. The CDR3 contains 15 residues. The CDR3 DNA is TGTGCCAGCAGACTAGCGGGGGGGAACACCGGGGAGCTGCTTTTT. Translating it yields CASRLAGGNTGELLF.

The chain recombines TRBV6-5 with TRBJ1-5, with unresolved D. The CDR3 runs to 14 residues. V was shortened by 1 base and J by 3 bases, with 7 bases between the two germline ends. The V gene's germline CDR1 is MNHEY and CDR2 SVGAGI. CDR3 amino acids: CASSYLSDNQPQHF. Here the CDR3 DNA reads TGTGCCAGCAGTTACTTGTCCGACAATCAGCCCCAGCATTTT.

The V gene is TRBV2, the J gene TRBJ1-2; 7 bases are a match to TRBD1. This CDR3 has 13 residues. The V gene end was trimmed by 10 bases and the J gene end by 5 bases; junction bases not matched to a gene: 10. Germline loops: CDR1 SNHLY, CDR2 FYNNEI. The CDR3 sequence: CATNTGTEYGYTF. DNA for the CDR3: TGTGCCACCAACACCGGGACAGAATATGGCTACACCTTC.

This clonotype was found a few times. This chain connects TRBV29-1 to TRBJ1-2; TRBD1 might be the D (6 bases). CDR3 length: 15 amino acids. Germline V gene lookup returns CDR1 SQVTM and CDR2 ANQGSEA. The germline V and J ends were trimmed by 6 bases and 3 bases, with 20 bases remaining between them. The CDR3 here is CSVGGGDSRYYGYTF. As DNA, the CDR3 is TGCAGCGTGGGCGGGGGCGACAGCAGATACTATGGCTACACCTTC.

The table lists this clonotype with many counts. The chain recombines TRBV7-2 with TRBJ2-2; 10 positions match TRBD2. The germline gives CDR1 SGHTA, CDR2 FQGNSA. V shed 8 bases and J 0 bases; nucleotides not matched to a gene: 3. The CDR3 has 15 amino acids. CDR3 nucleotide sequence: TGTGCCAGCGGACTAGCGGCAGCGAACACCGGGGAGCTGTTTTTT. It translates to CASGLAAANTGELFF.

V usage is TRBV7-3 and J usage is TRBJ2-7; D gene uncertain. The germline V and J ends were trimmed by 5 bases and 3 bases, with 14 bases remaining between them. Germline V lookup: CDR1 SGHTA, CDR2 FQGTGA. There are 14 residues in the CDR3. This chain's CDR3 is CASSPSPGIYEQYF. The CDR3 coding sequence is TGTGCCAGCAGCCCCTCCCCCGGTATCTACGAGCAGTACTTC.

At least ten counts were recorded for this clonotype. The V gene is TRBV18, the J gene TRBJ1-1, with 8 bases that match TRBD1. V shed 3 bases and J 1 base; nucleotides not matched to a gene: 4. Germline CDR1 reads KGHSH; CDR2 reads LQKENI. This CDR3 is 15 amino acids long. CDR3 sequence (DNA): TGTGCCAGCTCACCTTCAGGACAGGGGAACACTGAAGCTTTCTTT. Amino acids: CASSPSGQGNTEAFF.

This clonotype was observed at least ten times. The chain has TRBV11-2 and TRBJ1-3; D unresolved. Per germline, CDR1 SGHAT and CDR2 FQNNGV. This CDR3 has 17 residues. Trimming removed 0 bases at V and 0 bases at J, with 12 bases between. DNA for the CDR3: TGTGCCAGCAGCTTAGATGGTCCACAGCGCTCTGGAAACACCATATATTTT. This encodes CASSLDGPQRSGNTIYF.

The V and J genes are TRBV2 and TRBJ1-1, with a tentative D call TRBD1 (6 bases). The germline V gene has CDR1 SNHLY and CDR2 FYNNEI. The CDR3 length is 13 residues. V gave up 0 bases and J gave up 11 bases, with 13 bases separating them. DNA for the CDR3: TGTGCCAGCAGTGAAGCTACGGGGGGCGAGGCTTTCTTT. Encoded protein: CASSEATGGEAFF.

The table lists this clonotype with many counts. This rearrangement joins TRBV7-2 to TRBJ2-5; TRBD1 matches 8 bases. Germline trimming cut 2 bases from V and 5 bases from J; bases unmatched to any gene: 7. The germline V gene has CDR1 SGHTA and CDR2 FQGNSA. The CDR3 length is 15 residues. The CDR3, as DNA: TGTGCCAGCAGCTTAATGCAGGGGGCTTATGAGACCCAGTACTTC. Amino acids: CASSLMQGAYETQYF.

This clonotype was picked up many times. The V gene is TRBV2, the J gene TRBJ1-6, with 7 bases matching TRBD1. Germline trimming cut 4 bases from V and 10 bases from J; bases unmatched to any gene: 7. The CDR3 is 14 amino acids. The V gene's germline CDR1 is SNHLY and CDR2 FYNNEI. The CDR3 sequence: CASSGGGRVSPLHF. The CDR3 nucleotides are TGTGCCAGCAGTGGAGGGGGCCGAGTATCACCCCTCCACTTT.

This clonotype appeared many times. The chain combines TRBV15 with TRBJ1-1; no firm D call. Germline V gives CDR1 LNHNV, CDR2 YYDKDF (reference sequence). The ends were cut back, 1 base at V and 1 base at J, with 7 bases in the middle. The CDR3 consists of 14 residues. This CDR3 reads CATSRVPGNTEAFF. The CDR3 nucleotides read TGTGCCACCAGCAGAGTCCCAGGGAACACTGAAGCTTTCTTT.

This clonotype was observed at least ten times. The chain joins TRBV20-1 to TRBJ1-2; tentatively, D is TRBD1 (5 bases). V was clipped by 1 base and J by 4 bases, with 13 bases between them. Germline assignment: CDR1 DFQATT and CDR2 SNEGSKA (reference sequence). This CDR3 region has 14 residues. The CDR3 is CSARARGDAYGYTF. The DNA for the CDR3 is TGCAGTGCTAGAGCCCGGGGGGACGCCTATGGCTACACCTTC.

The rearrangement links TRBV6-1 to TRBJ1-1; D may be TRBD1 (5 bases). The V gene lost 7 bases and the J gene lost 7 bases, with 19 bases spanning the gap. Germline V gene sequence: CDR1 MNHNS, CDR2 SASEGT. This CDR3 region has 14 residues. CDR3 region: CASISGRNVVEAFF. DNA of the CDR3: TGTGCCAGCATATCAGGGAGGAATGTAGTTGAAGCTTTCTTT.